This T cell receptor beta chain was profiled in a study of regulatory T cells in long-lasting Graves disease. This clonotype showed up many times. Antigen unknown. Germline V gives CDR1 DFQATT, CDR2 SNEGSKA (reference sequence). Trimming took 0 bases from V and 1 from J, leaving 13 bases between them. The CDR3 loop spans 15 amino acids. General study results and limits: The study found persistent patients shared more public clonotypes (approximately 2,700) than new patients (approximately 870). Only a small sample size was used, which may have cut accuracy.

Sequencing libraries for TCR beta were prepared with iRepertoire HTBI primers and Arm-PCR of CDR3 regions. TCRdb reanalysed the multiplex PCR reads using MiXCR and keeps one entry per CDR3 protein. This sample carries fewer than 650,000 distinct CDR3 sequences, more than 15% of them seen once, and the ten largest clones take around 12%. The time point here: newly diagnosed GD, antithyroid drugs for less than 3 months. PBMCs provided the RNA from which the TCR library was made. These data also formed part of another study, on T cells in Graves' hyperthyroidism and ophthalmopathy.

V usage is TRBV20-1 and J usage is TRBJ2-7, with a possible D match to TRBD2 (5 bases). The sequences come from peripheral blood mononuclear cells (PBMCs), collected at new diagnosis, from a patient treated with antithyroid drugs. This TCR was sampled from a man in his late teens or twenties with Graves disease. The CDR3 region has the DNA TGCAGTGCTAGAGATAAGGCGGGTGAATCCTACGAGCAGTACTTC. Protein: CSARDKAGESYEQYF.